Presented here are 3 T cell receptor beta chains from one specimen sequenced in a study of T cell changes during pregnancy in multiple sclerosis. The table came from immunoSEQ multiplex PCR; TCRdb's copy has only in-frame clones and leaves some out. The table has 65,000 to 90,000 clones, around 90% seen once. Sequenced here: CD4+ T cells from peripheral blood mononuclear cells, sampled after pregnancy. The source is a female donor with multiple sclerosis, enrolled in a pregnancy study.

The CDR3 DNA reads as TGCGCCAGCAGCTACGGACTGGCGGGTACAGATACGCAGTATTTT. Its protein is CASSYGLAGTDTQYF. This chain joins TRBV5-1 and TRBJ2-3; D might be TRBD2 (5 bases). This CDR3 is 15 amino acids long. Germline V gives CDR1 SGHRS, CDR2 YFSETQ. V lost 3 bases and J 3 bases, leaving 14 bases between the germline ends.

The V gene is TRBV2, the J gene TRBJ1-1; no definite D call. The length of the CDR3 is 13 residues. The germline V and J ends were trimmed by 5 bases and 0 bases, with 7 bases remaining between them. CDR1 is SNHLY, CDR2 FYNNEI, per germline. The CDR3, as DNA: TGTGCCAGCAGTTATACAGTGAACACTGAAGCTTTCTTT. Protein: CASSYTVNTEAFF. Variable domain in full (rest from reference TRBV2 and TRBJ1-1): EPEVTQTPSHQVTQMGQEVILRCVPISNHLYFYWYRQILGQKVEFLVSFYNNEISEKSEIFDDQFSVERPDGSNFTLKIRSTKLEDSAMYFCASSYTVNTEAFFGQGTRLTVV.

The gene calls are TRBV7-2 and TRBJ2-2; 11 nucleotides match TRBD2. CDR1 is SGHTA, CDR2 FQGNSA, per germline. The trim removed 7 bases at V and 7 bases at J, leaving 11 bases unmatched. CDR3 length: 16 residues. In nucleotides, the CDR3 is TGTGCCAGCACCCCAGGGGTAGCGGGGGGGCACGGGGAGCTGTTTTTT. Translating it yields CASTPGVAGGHGELFF.